The rows below give T cell receptor beta chains drawn from one sample of a study of T cells in Graves' hyperthyroidism and ophthalmopathy. TCRdb recomputed calls from the multiplex PCR reads with MiXCR, one row per CDR3 protein. The sample includes some 650,000 distinct CDR3 sequences, about a sixth seen only once; the top ten take 2.5% to 4%. Sequenced sample: blood. These receptors were taken from a woman aged 40 to 50 with Graves' ophthalmopathy. Each CDR3 is given with its conserved first and last residue. D genes are given only for firm matches. Clone size appears in some rows only: once, few, many, or a class for an expanded clone.

clone_size,d_call,j_call,v_call,cdr3_aa,cdr3_nt
-,-,TRBJ2-2,TRBV6-1,CASRGTGTRNTGELFF,TGTGCCAGCAGGGGTACCGGGACAAGAAACACCGGGGAGCTGTTTTTT
many,-,TRBJ1-2,TRBV30,CAWSVPAGSGYTF,TGTGCCTGGAGTGTACCGGCAGGGTCTGGCTACACCTTC
few,-,TRBJ2-2,TRBV7-9,CASSLGWAGELFF,TGTGCCAGCAGCTTAGGTTGGGCCGGGGAGCTGTTTTTT
few,-,TRBJ2-7,TRBV20-1,CSARIRDLTYEQYF,TGCAGTGCTAGAATCCGGGACCTGACCTACGAGCAGTACTTC
many,TRBD1,TRBJ1-1,TRBV27,CASSSTGLRDNTEAFF,TGTGCCAGCAGTTCGACAGGGTTGAGGGACAACACTGAAGCTTTCTTT
many,-,TRBJ1-1,TRBV7-9,CASSLTSANTEAFF,TGTGCCAGCAGCTTAACCTCCGCGAACACTGAAGCTTTCTTT
few,-,TRBJ1-2,TRBV27,CASSLAPGNYGYTF,TGTGCCAGCAGTTTAGCCCCAGGGAACTATGGCTACACCTTC
-,TRBD1,TRBJ1-4,TRBV10-3,CAISEHSGTGPEKLFF,TGTGCCATCAGTGAACACTCCGGGACAGGGCCTGAAAAACTGTTTTTT
few,TRBD2,TRBJ2-5,TRBV29-1,CSARTSGQETQYF,TGCAGCGCTCGGACTAGCGGCCAAGAGACCCAGTACTTC
many,-,TRBJ2-5,TRBV11-2,CASTFRPQETQYF,TGTGCCAGCACCTTCAGACCCCAAGAGACCCAGTACTTC
few,-,TRBJ1-1,TRBV5-1,CASSTLQGMNTEAFF,TGCGCCAGCAGCACGTTGCAGGGTATGAACACTGAAGCTTTCTTT
many,-,TRBJ2-7,TRBV5-1,CASWHGVQYF,TGCGCCAGCTGGCATGGGGTGCAGTACTTC
few,-,TRBJ1-4,TRBV5-1,CASRPLDSNEKLFF,TGCGCCAGCAGGCCCCTGGACTCAAATGAAAAACTGTTTTTT
-,TRBD2,TRBJ2-5,TRBV24-1,CATSDHAGVQETQYF,TGTGCCACCAGTGATCACGCGGGAGTCCAAGAGACCCAGTACTTC
many,-,TRBJ1-1,TRBV28,CASSNSQGNTEAFF,TGTGCCAGCAGTAACTCTCAGGGTAACACTGAAGCTTTCTTT
-,-,TRBJ1-1,TRBV9,CASSVGWGPNTEAFF,TGTGCCAGCAGCGTAGGTTGGGGGCCGAACACTGAAGCTTTCTTT
many,TRBD1,TRBJ2-7,TRBV7-2,CASSMRGQGDHEQYF,TGTGCCAGCAGTATGCGGGGACAGGGGGATCACGAGCAGTACTTC
-,TRBD1,TRBJ2-7,TRBV18,CASSPPGTGIYEQYF,TGTGCCAGCTCACCACCGGGGACAGGGATCTACGAGCAGTACTTC
-,-,TRBJ2-1,TRBV4-1,CASSQVFQGVDEQFF,TGCGCCAGCAGCCAAGTCTTCCAGGGAGTCGATGAGCAGTTCTTC
many,-,TRBJ1-1,TRBV19,CASSIESQPTEAFF,TGTGCCAGTAGTATAGAATCACAGCCCACTGAAGCTTTCTTT
few,-,TRBJ2-3,TRBV5-4,CASSPGRDIYTDTQYF,TGTGCCAGCAGCCCCGGACGGGACATCTACACAGATACGCAGTATTTT
-,-,TRBJ2-1,TRBV18,CASSMQGLWSYNEQFF,TGTGCCAGCTCAATGCAGGGGTTATGGTCCTACAATGAGCAGTTCTTC
many,-,TRBJ2-3,TRBV28,CASSRPGGGRGTDTQYF,TGTGCCAGCAGTCGACCCGGGGGAGGGAGGGGGACAGATACGCAGTATTTT
few,-,TRBJ2-2,TRBV2,CASSVDSYTGELFF,TGTGCCAGCAGTGTGGACTCCTACACCGGGGAGCTGTTTTTT
-,-,TRBJ2-5,TRBV19,CASSVTEHETQYF,TGTGCCAGTAGTGTGACTGAGCATGAGACCCAGTACTTC
many,-,TRBJ2-5,TRBV11-2,CASSLPPIQETQYF,TGTGCCAGCAGCTTACCACCTATACAAGAGACCCAGTACTTC
-,-,TRBJ1-1,TRBV29-1,CSVEDGSGAARAFF,TGCAGCGTTGAAGACGGATCAGGGGCTGCCAGAGCTTTCTTT
-,TRBD2,TRBJ2-3,TRBV7-8,CASNRGRGTDTQYF,TGTGCCAGCAACCGCGGGAGGGGAACAGATACGCAGTATTTT
-,-,TRBJ2-7,TRBV6-1,CASTQLRLAANYEQYF,TGTGCCAGCACCCAGCTGAGGCTGGCCGCGAACTACGAGCAGTACTTC
few,-,TRBJ2-7,TRBV19,CASSGGVEQYF,TGTGCCAGTAGTGGAGGGGTCGAGCAGTACTTC
-,-,TRBJ2-7,TRBV6-1,CASKTAYEQYF,TGTGCCAGCAAAACTGCTTACGAGCAGTACTTC
-,-,TRBJ1-1,TRBV6-1,CASRGSEGTEAFF,TGTGCCAGCCGGGGCAGCGAAGGGACTGAAGCTTTCTTT
many,TRBD1,TRBJ2-7,TRBV20-1,CSARDVAGGTYEQYF,TGCAGTGCTAGAGATGTTGCAGGGGGCACCTACGAGCAGTACTTC
few,TRBD2,TRBJ2-1,TRBV24-1,CATSARTSGALYSEQFF,TGTGCCACCAGTGCGAGGACTAGCGGGGCCCTTTACAGTGAGCAGTTCTTC
few,TRBD2,TRBJ2-3,TRBV18,CASSRYTTSGGTDTQYF,TGTGCCAGCTCGCGCTATACTACTAGCGGGGGCACAGATACGCAGTATTTT
-,TRBD1,TRBJ2-7,TRBV11-2,CASSAGDSSYEQYF,TGTGCCAGCAGCGCAGGGGACAGCTCCTACGAGCAGTACTTC
many,-,TRBJ2-7,TRBV10-3,CAISEPGRGVYEQYF,TGTGCCATCAGTGAGCCCGGCCGCGGTGTTTACGAGCAGTACTTC
many,-,TRBJ2-2,TRBV11-1,CASSLGGTGELFF,TGTGCCAGCAGCTTAGGGGGGACCGGGGAGCTGTTTTTT
-,-,TRBJ2-7,TRBV7-9,CASSLAKDSLSYEQYF,TGTGCCAGCAGCTTAGCAAAGGACAGCCTCTCCTACGAGCAGTACTTC
few,-,TRBJ2-3,TRBV24-1,CATSEQAGTDTQYF,TGTGCCACCAGTGAACAGGCGGGCACAGATACGCAGTATTTT
-,-,TRBJ2-3,TRBV6-6,CASSYRVEDTQYF,TGTGCCAGCAGTTACCGGGTAGAAGATACGCAGTATTTT
-,TRBD2,TRBJ2-1,TRBV27,CASSPPPSGGYNEQFF,TGTGCCAGCAGTCCCCCGCCTTCGGGAGGTTACAATGAGCAGTTCTTC
few,-,TRBJ2-2,TRBV12-5,CASGIRGAQGGNTGELFF,TGTGCTAGTGGCATCAGGGGCGCACAGGGAGGAAACACCGGGGAGCTGTTTTTT
-,TRBD2,TRBJ2-2,TRBV6-1,CASSEGPGGPWRELFF,TGTGCCAGCAGTGAGGGGCCGGGAGGGCCTTGGAGGGAGCTGTTTTTT
-,TRBD1,TRBJ1-2,TRBV11-2,CASSPMGQNYGYTF,TGTGCCAGCAGCCCAATGGGACAGAACTATGGCTACACCTTC